This TCR beta chain was sequenced during a study of HIV-infected patients and healthy controls. Background on the study: In about 85% of the 16 patients, CD4 counts climbed slightly after three months but remained subnormal. No general T-cell lymphocytopenia was present, and per-chain CDR3 totals resembled those of controls.

Around 450 ng RNA was reverse transcribed with alpha and beta constant-region primers. Using multiplexing indices, alpha and beta chain libraries were generated apart by chain-specific third strand synthesis. MiXCR was run by TCRdb on the 5' RACE reads, yielding one entry per CDR3 protein. In the table there are 5,000 to 5,500 distinct CDR3 sequences, over 6.5% of which are singletons. Whole blood was used without fractionation, so all unsorted peripheral T cells were included. This clonotype was counted between two and nine times. One end of the junction is discordant with germline, which a read error may explain. CDR3 length: 13 residues. The germline V gene has CDR1 SGHTA and CDR2 FQGTGA.

The chain is built from TRBV7-3 and TRBJ2-1; 12 positions agree with TRBD1. Sequences were derived from blood, sampled before antiretroviral therapy. The receptor comes from an adult with HIV infection. In DNA, the CDR3 is TGTGCCAGCAGCACAGGGACAGGGGGCTCCCCTATCTTC. Its protein is CASSTGTGGSPIF.